This TCR beta chain is from a study of identical twins (dated by TCRdb to 2016 to 2017). General notes on the study: TCR alpha and beta repertoires from monozygotic twins, unrelated adults of various ages and cord blood were deep-sequenced to test whether fetal clonotypes persist. To rule out contamination, the twin experiments were replicated at different times with different library preparation protocols. The study at large found these results: Because the same donors could not be followed over many years, conclusions were based on cross-sectional statistical analysis. Compared with coincidental sharing between unrelated individuals, an excess of low generation-probability sequences was observed among out-of-frame TCR alpha sequences shared between twins. Zero-insertion analyses could be partly confounded by invariant T cells such as MAIT and iNKT, though diverse VJ usage argued against such confounding for most clonotypes. Out-of-frame TCR alpha sharing in monozygotic twins was systematically underestimated by recombination models, whereas sharing between unrelated individuals was in agreement with the recombination models. Fewer insertions were carried by abundant cord blood beta clonotypes; a weaker similar trend was observed in young adult naive repertoires, while no such trend was observed in memory repertoires. Excess twin sharing in beta out-of-frame sequences was weaker because fewer shared sequences lowered the signal-to-noise ratio.

Only healthy Caucasian donors were included. Three pairs of female monozygotic twins, all aged about 18 to 30 years, were included in the twin cohort. Miltenyi CD45RO+ enrichment and human naive T-cell isolation kits were used to isolate memory (CD45RO+) and naive T cells from PBMC. This clonotype was seen ten or more times. Its binding antigen is unknown. No much larger clone exists at a distance of one base, and base qualities are not known. Libraries were made using 5' RACE. Sequencer: Illumina HiSeq 2000. Template switching introduced a universal primer binding site; the final cDNA contained a unique molecular identifier, enabling accurate counting of TCR cDNA molecules. Specific primers in the conserved constant-segment region were used to synthesize first-strand cDNA for TCR alpha and beta chains. Each cDNA library was double barcoded, with a SMART-Mk sample barcode plus Illumina barcodes, to control for contamination. TruSeq adapter sequences along with Illumina sample barcodes were introduced in two successive PCR steps. The TCR alpha and beta cDNA libraries were sequenced on the Illumina HiSeq platform using custom primers. In the source study's methods: Raw reads were processed with MiGEC to extract unique molecular identifiers, and MiXCR was used to determine CDR3 positions. Recombination models were inferred per individual with the repgenHMM and IGoR tools using an EM algorithm. Shared clonotypes were analyzed with the tcR package in R, and sharing was normalized by the product of cloneset sizes. Out-of-frame nonproductive sequences were analyzed to study raw recombination free of thymic and clonal selection effects. Clones were called with MiXCR by TCRdb after fastp trimmed the public reads at Q25, and only in-frame beta chains were retained. Every distinct CDR3 protein forms one entry, paired with its most common genes and DNA. TCRdb's processing, not the authors', yielded these V and J calls. This sample is represented by 200,000 or so distinct CDR3 sequences; about 7.5% of them were singletons. 1.9% of the sample lies in the top ten.

V loses 0 bases at its end and J loses 5 bases; junction bases beyond the gene matches: 12. Taken from the germline V gene, the CDR1 and CDR2 loops are LGHNA and YNFKEQ. The CDR3 runs 18 amino acids, cysteine and phenylalanine included. The read is trimmed to its CDR3 DNA, 54 bases read in frame from base 1. This same sample was also taken into another study, of yellow fever vaccine responses in identical twins. As the second publication notes: According to the authors, in identical twins the way T cells responded to vaccination appeared partly convergent and partly personalized. Focusing on identical twins, the study followed the T cell clones that responded to the vaccine, and did so with precision.

The sequence is built from TRBV4-2 and TRBJ2-5; a stretch of 10 junction bases matches TRBD1. The origin of this receptor is a woman between 18 and 29 years old in good health. Sequenced: memory (CD45RO+) T cells sorted from blood. The intended sense of this specimen's cell subset or site label: CD45RO+ enriched T cells. The CDR3 sequence is CASSQDPGTGARWETQYF. The DNA sequence is TGTGCCAGCAGCCAAGATCCGGGGACAGGGGCGAGGTGGGAGACCCAGTACTTC.